Described below is a single T cell receptor beta chain sequence and its context. Everyone who took part was about 18 to 90 years old, and they came from 20 to 25 US areas. Participant-given clinical history determined each cohort assignment. Only in-frame clones appear in the TCRdb table, and some are missing; sequencing was by immunoSEQ multiplex PCR. Seen here are a few hundred thousand clones, 70% to 90% observed once, and the top ten hold 1.2%. This record comes from a study of blood T cell repertoires in COVID-19. Sequencing was done on a sample of PBMCs or T cells enriched from blood (not recorded which). This receptor was obtained from a man aged 30-40 years who had recovered from COVID-19.

The CDR3 region is CASSQGFGGTEAFF. The CDR3 nucleotides are TGCGCCAGCAGCCAAGGGTTCGGGGGGACTGAAGCTTTCTTT. The V and J genes are TRBV4-1 and TRBJ1-1, with D maybe TRBD1 (5 bases). The V end was cut by 1 base, the J end by 5 bases, with 11 bases between. Germline assignment: CDR1 MGHRA and CDR2 YSYEKL. The length of the CDR3 is 14 residues.